Detailed here is one T cell receptor (beta chain). Primers: 60 Vbeta forward and 13 Jbeta reverse. Only in-frame clones appear in the TCRdb table, and some are missing; sequencing was by immunoSEQ multiplex PCR. In the table there are about 150,000 clones, 80% of which are singletons. CDR3 size: 13 residues. The V end was cut by 5 bases, the J end by 3 bases, with 11 bases between. CDR1 and CDR2 from the germline V gene are SGHVS and FNYEAQ. These data are taken from a study of cytomegalovirus exposure and HLA in healthy donors. The chain employs TRBV7-6 and TRBJ2-7, with D possibly matching TRBD1 (6 bases). This receptor was identified in a woman aged 45-60 years in good health and CMV-seropositive. Source material: PBMCs. The CDR3 nucleotides are TGTGCCAGCAGCCCAACAGGGTACTACGAGCAGTACTTC. This encodes CASSPTGYYEQYF.